These 2 T cell receptor beta chains originate from one sample sequenced in a study of T cells in Graves' hyperthyroidism and ophthalmopathy. Amplified TCR beta CDR3 regions came from RNA transcripts. Researchers ran a first-round RT-PCR on the TCR CDR3 using the HTBI primer set. TCRdb re-called the multiplex PCR reads with MiXCR, one entry per CDR3 protein. Of 250,000 to 300,000 distinct CDR3 sequences listed, over 15% are singletons. The sample was blood. The source of these receptors is a woman in her sixties or seventies with Graves' ophthalmopathy.

This clonotype appeared a few times. The chain recombines TRBV20-1 with TRBJ2-6; D is ambiguous. V shed 1 base and J shed 4 bases, with 8 bases lying between them. This CDR3 spans 14 amino acids. CDR1 DFQATT and CDR2 SNEGSKA come from the germline V gene (reference sequence). For the CDR3, the DNA is TGCAGTGCTAGAGGGGTTACCGGGGCCAACGTCCTGACTTTC. It translates to CSARGVTGANVLTF.

This clonotype was picked up many times. The rearrangement joins TRBV18 to TRBJ2-5; no clear D gene. Per germline, CDR1 KGHSH and CDR2 LQKENI. V was pared by 3 bases and J by 0 bases, with 8 bases between. This CDR3 contains 14 residues. This CDR3 reads CASSPPSHQETQYF. CDR3 DNA: TGTGCCAGCTCACCCCCCTCACACCAAGAGACCCAGTACTTC.